This T cell receptor beta chain appears in the sequencing data of a study of shared clonotypes between healthy human individuals. The study's findings and limits: The study drew on few donors, limiting represented genetic and exposure-history diversity. Apart from blood, nothing was sampled; tissue repertoires likely differ. A generally larger estimated richness was seen in naive subsets than in memory subsets.

Selected positively for CCR7 and CD45RO-negative, naive CD8 cells excluded terminally differentiated effector memory CD45RA+ cells. The CDR3 is 16 residues long. Germline V gene sequence: CDR1 MDHEN, CDR2 SYDVKM. The V and J ends lost 7 bases and 2 bases respectively, with 20 bases between them. With respect to this clone: Antigen unknown.

Clones were sequenced by immunoSEQ multiplex PCR, and TCRdb holds only the in-frame ones, with some missing. The table has about 2.2 million clones, 93% seen once. This clonotype was obtained from a man aged 18 to 29 in good health. Some clones in this sample may be carry-over from other donors' samples. Sequencing input: naive CD8+ T cells from PBMCs. The chain is built from TRBV28 and TRBJ2-5, with D unclear. The CDR3, as DNA: TGTGCCAGCATGTTTAACCTAAATGACCAACAAGAGACCCAGTACTTC. This codes for CASMFNLNDQQETQYF.